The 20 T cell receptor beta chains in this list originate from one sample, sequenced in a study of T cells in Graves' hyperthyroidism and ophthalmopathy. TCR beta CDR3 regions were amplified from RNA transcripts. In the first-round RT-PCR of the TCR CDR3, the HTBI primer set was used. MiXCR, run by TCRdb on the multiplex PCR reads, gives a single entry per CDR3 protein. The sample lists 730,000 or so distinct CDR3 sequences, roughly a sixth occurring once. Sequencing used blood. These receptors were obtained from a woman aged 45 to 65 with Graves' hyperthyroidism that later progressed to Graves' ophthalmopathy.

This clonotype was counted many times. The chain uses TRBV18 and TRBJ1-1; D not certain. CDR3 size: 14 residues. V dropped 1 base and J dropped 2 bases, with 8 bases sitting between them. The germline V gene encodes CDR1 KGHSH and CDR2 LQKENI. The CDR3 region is CASSPLGGNTEAFF. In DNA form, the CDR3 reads TGTGCCAGCTCACCACTCGGAGGAAACACTGAAGCTTTCTTT.

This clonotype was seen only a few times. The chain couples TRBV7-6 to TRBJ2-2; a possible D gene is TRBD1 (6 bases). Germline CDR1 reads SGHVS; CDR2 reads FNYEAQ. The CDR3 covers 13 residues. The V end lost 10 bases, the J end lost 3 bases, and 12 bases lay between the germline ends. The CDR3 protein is CATAGQYTGELFF. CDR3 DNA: TGTGCCACCGCCGGACAGTACACCGGGGAGCTGTTTTTT.

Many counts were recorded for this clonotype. The CDR3, as DNA: TGTGCCAGCAGCTTAGGAGGCAGGGGGAGGGCTGAAGCTTTCTTT. Its translation is CASSLGGRGRAEAFF. The rearrangement uses TRBV13 and TRBJ1-1; 7 nucleotides match TRBD1. This CDR3 has 15 residues. CDR1 is PRHDT and CDR2 is FYEKMQ in the germline V gene (reference sequence). Unmatched junction bases numbered 7, after V lost 0 bases and J lost 6 bases.

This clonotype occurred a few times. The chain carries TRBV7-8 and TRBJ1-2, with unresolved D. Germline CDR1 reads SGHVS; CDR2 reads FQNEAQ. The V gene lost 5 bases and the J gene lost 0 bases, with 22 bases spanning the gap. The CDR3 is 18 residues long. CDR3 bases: TGTGCCAGCAGCGTCACTCCCGACGGGCCTTACTCTAACTATGGCTACACCTTC. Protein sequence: CASSVTPDGPYSNYGYTF.

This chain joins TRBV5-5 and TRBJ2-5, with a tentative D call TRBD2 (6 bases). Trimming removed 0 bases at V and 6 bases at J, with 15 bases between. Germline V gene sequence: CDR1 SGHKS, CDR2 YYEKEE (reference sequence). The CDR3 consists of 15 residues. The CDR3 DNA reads TGTGCCAGCAGCTTGGCCGGGGGAATCGAGCAGACCCAGTACTTC. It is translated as CASSLAGGIEQTQYF.

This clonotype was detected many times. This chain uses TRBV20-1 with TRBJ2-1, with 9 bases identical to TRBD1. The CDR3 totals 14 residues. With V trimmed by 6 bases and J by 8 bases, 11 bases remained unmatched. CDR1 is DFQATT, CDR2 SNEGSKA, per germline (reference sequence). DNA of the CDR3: TGCAGTGCCAAAGAGGGGACAGGGTCTTATGAGCAGTTCTTC. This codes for CSAKEGTGSYEQFF.

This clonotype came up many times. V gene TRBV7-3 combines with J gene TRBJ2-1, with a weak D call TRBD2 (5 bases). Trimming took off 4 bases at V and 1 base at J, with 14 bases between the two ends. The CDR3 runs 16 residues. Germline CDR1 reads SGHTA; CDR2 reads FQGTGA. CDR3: CASSSRGLTSYNEQFF. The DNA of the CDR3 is TGTGCCAGCAGCTCTCGGGGATTGACATCCTACAATGAGCAGTTCTTC. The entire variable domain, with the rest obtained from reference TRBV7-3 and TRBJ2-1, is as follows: GAGVSQTPSNKVTEKGKYVELRCDPISGHTALYWYRQSLGQGPEFLIYFQGTGAADDSGLPNDRFFAVRPEGSVSTLKIQRTERGDSAVYLCASSSRGLTSYNEQFFGPGTRLTVL.

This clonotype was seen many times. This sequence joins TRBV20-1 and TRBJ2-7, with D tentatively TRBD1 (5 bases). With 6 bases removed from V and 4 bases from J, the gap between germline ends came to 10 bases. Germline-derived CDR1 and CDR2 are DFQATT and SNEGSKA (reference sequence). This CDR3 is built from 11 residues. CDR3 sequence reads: CSARVMYEQYF. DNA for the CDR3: TGCAGTGCCAGGGTGATGTACGAGCAGTACTTC.

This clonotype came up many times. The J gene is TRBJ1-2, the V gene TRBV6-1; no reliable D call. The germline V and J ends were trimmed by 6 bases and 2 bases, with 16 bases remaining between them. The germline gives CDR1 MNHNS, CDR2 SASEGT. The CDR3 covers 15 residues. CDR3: CASRKKGSNNYGYTF. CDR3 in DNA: TGTGCCAGCAGGAAGAAAGGGTCGAACAACTATGGCTACACCTTC.

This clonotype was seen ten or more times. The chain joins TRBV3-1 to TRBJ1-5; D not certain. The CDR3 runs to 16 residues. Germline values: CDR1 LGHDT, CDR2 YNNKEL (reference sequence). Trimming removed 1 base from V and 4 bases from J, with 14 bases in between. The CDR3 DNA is TGTGCCAGCAGCCAAGGCCCCTCGGGATTGAATCAGCCCCAGCATTTT. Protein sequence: CASSQGPSGLNQPQHF.

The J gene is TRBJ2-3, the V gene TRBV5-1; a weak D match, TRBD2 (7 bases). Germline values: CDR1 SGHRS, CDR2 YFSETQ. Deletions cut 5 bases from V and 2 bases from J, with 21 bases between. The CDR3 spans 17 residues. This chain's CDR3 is CASSRTGAGATTDTQYF. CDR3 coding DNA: TGCGCCAGCAGTCGGACCGGGGCGGGGGCCACCACAGATACGCAGTATTTT.

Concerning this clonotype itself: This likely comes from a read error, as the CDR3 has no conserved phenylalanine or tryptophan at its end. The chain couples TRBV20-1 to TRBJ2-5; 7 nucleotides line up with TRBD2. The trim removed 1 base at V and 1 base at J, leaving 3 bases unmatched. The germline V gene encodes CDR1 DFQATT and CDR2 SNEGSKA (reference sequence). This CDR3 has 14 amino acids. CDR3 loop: CSARVGGTQETQYL. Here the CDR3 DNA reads TGCAGTGCTAGAGTCGGGGGGACCCAAGAGACCCAGTACCTC.

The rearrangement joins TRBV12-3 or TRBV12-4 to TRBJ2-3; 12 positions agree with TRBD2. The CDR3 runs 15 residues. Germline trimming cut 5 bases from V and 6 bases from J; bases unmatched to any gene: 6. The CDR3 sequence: CASSRRLAGADTQYF. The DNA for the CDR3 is TGTGCCAGCAGTCGTAGACTAGCGGGGGCCGATACGCAGTATTTT.

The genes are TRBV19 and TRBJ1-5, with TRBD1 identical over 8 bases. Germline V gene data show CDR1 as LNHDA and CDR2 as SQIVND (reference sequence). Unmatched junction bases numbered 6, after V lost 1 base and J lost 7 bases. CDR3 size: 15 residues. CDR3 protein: CASSIGGQGWQPQHF. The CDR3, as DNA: TGTGCCAGTAGTATAGGAGGACAGGGCTGGCAGCCCCAGCATTTT. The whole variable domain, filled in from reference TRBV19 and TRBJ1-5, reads DGGITQSPKYLFRKEGQNVTLSCEQNLNHDAMYWYRQDPGQGLRLIYYSQIVNDFQKGDIAEGYSVSREKKESFPLTVTSAQKNPTAFYLCASSIGGQGWQPQHFGDGTRLSIL.

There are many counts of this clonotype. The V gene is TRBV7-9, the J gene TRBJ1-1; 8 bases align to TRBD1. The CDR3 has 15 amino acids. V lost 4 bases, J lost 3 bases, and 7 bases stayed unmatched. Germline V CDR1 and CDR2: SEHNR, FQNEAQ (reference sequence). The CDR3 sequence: CASSSSDRDYTEAFF. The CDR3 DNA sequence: TGTGCCAGCAGCTCCTCGGACAGGGATTACACTGAAGCTTTCTTT.

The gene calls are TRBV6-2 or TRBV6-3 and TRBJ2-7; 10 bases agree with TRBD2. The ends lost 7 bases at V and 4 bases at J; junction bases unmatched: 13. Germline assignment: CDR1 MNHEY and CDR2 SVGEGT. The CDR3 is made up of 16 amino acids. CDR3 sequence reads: CASTLGSSGSRYEQYF. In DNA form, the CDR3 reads TGTGCCAGCACCCTGGGGTCTAGCGGGAGTCGGTACGAGCAGTACTTC.

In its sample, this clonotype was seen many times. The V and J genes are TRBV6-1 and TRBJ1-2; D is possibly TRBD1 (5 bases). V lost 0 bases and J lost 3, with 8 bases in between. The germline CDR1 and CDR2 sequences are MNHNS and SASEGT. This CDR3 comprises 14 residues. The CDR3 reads CASSEAGQYYGYTF. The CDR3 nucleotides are TGTGCCAGCAGTGAAGCCGGACAATACTATGGCTACACCTTC.

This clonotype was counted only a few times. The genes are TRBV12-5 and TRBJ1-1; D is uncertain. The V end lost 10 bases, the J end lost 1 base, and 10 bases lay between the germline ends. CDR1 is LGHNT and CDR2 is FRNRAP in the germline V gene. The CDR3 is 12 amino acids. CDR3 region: CATRTENTEAFF. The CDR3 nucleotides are TGTGCTACCCGGACGGAGAACACTGAAGCTTTCTTT.

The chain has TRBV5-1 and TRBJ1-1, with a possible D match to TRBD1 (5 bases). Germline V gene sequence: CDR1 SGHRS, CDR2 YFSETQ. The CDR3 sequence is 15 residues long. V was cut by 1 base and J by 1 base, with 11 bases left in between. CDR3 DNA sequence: TGCGCCAGCAGCTTGCCCGGGGACGGGAACACTGAAGCTTTCTTT. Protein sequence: CASSLPGDGNTEAFF.

CDR3 loop: CASSQGGQGVSSGANVLTF. The CDR3 DNA reads as TGCGCCAGCAGCCAAGGCGGTCAGGGGGTCAGCTCTGGGGCCAACGTCCTGACTTTC. The V gene is TRBV4-1, the J gene TRBJ2-6; 7 nucleotides line up with TRBD1. V lost 1 base to trimming and J lost 0 bases; unmatched junction nucleotides: 9. Germline V gene sequence: CDR1 MGHRA, CDR2 YSYEKL. This CDR3 has 19 residues.